This TCR beta chain originates from a study of blood T cell repertoires in COVID-19. Clones were sequenced by immunoSEQ multiplex PCR, and TCRdb holds only the in-frame ones, with some missing. The data show 130,000 or so clones, around 86% seen once. The length of the CDR3 is 14 residues. With 1 base removed from V and 3 bases from J, the gap between germline ends came to 10 bases. Germline V gene data show CDR1 as SGHKS and CDR2 as YYEKEE (reference sequence). The table lists this clone with a count of one. The gene calls are TRBV5-5 and TRBJ1-1; perhaps TRBD1 as D (5 bases). The clonotype was recovered from a man aged 40-49 years with acute or convalescent COVID-19. Sequenced sample: peripheral blood. CDR3 sequence: CASSLQGWDTEAFF. The CDR3 DNA follows: TGTGCCAGCAGCTTGCAGGGATGGGACACTGAAGCTTTCTTT.